This T cell receptor (beta chain) was observed in a study of a mutant IDH1 vaccine in newly diagnosed glioma. Study at large: The study started vaccination 4-6 weeks after radiotherapy alone, or with temozolomide cycles. Patients got radiotherapy, temozolomide, or both beforehand, and most got both.

Germline V CDR1 and CDR2: LGHNT, FRNRAP. The V end was cut by 6 bases, the J end by 4 bases, with 13 bases between. This CDR3 has 13 amino acids. Sample time point: week 35, safety follow-up. Doses of 300 ug of mutant IDH1 20-mer peptide were given with topical imiquimod. Here immunoSEQ multiplex PCR was the method, and the copy in TCRdb shows in-frame clones only, minus some. The table lists tens of thousands of clones, 80% to 85% of them singletons. As concerns this clone: The target antigen is unknown.

Sample: PBMCs, taken from a glioma patient whose treatment included an IDH1 peptide vaccine. The clonotype was recovered from a woman aged 18-29 years with glioma. This rearrangement joins TRBV12-5 to TRBJ2-7; maybe TRBD1 (6 bases). The CDR3 DNA reads TGTGCTAGTGGCCCTGGACAGTTTTACGAGCAGTACTTC. This sequence encodes CASGPGQFYEQYF.